Sequencing of this TCR beta chain was carried out in a study of OX40 agonist ivuxolimab in advanced cancers. General study results and limits: At 0.1 to 3.0 mg/kg and by week 6, CD4+ and CD8+ T cells in the blood had expanded clonally.

V lost 5 bases and J lost 0, with 11 bases in between. CDR3 size: 16 residues. CDR1 and CDR2 from the germline V gene are MNHNY and SVGAGI (reference sequence). Sequenced by immunoSEQ multiplex PCR; TCRdb stores in-frame clones only, minus some. The repertoire holds 55,000 to 80,000 clones, with around 82% as singletons. With regard to this clone: Antigen: not known.

This TCR derives from an adult with an advanced solid tumor such as melanoma, head and neck, liver or kidney cancer. The sequencing here drew on CD4+ or CD8+ T cells sorted from blood, taken in a trial of the OX40 agonist ivuxolimab. The chain recombines TRBV6-6 with TRBJ1-6; no clear D. CDR3 nucleotides: TGTGCCAGCAGTCCCCGGAGGAGCTCCTATAATTCACCCCTCCACTTT. Translating it yields CASSPRRSSYNSPLHF.